This T cell receptor (beta chain) was recorded in a study of early T cells in non-severe SARS-CoV-2 infection (dated by TCRdb to about 2021). Looking at the study overall: TCR sequencing used bulk RNA from unsorted whole blood, so alpha and beta chains could not be paired. The full study reports these points: Matching against VDJdb was skewed toward anti-spike CD8 responses, likely underestimated virus-specific expansions, and missed private and CD4 specificities.

This was a case-control study nested in a cohort of healthcare workers in London, UK, who had nasopharyngeal swab PCR tests and blood samples taken every week. Healthcare workers were enrolled in the week of the UK lockdown, from 23 to 31 March 2020, and were followed every week for up to roughly 15 weeks. Library prep was done by 5' RACE. This sample was sequenced with a NextSeq 500. The TCR library protocol attached unique molecular identifiers to individual cDNA molecules to correct for sequencing error and PCR bias. Both TCR alpha and beta chains were sequenced, and tight co-correlation was observed between alpha and beta sequence abundances in each sample. The published analysis was carried out like this. Decombinator V4 was used to perform V gene, J gene and CDR3 annotation of TCR sequences. TCRs were defined as expanded if a significant change between any two time points was detected under a Poisson model with p below 0.0001. TCR abundances were normalised to the total number of TCRs sequenced per sample and expressed as counts per million. MAIT TCRs were defined by TRAV1-2 paired with TRAJ12, TRAJ20 or TRAJ33, and iNKT TCRs by TRAV10 paired with TRAJ18. VDJdb, accessed 1 November 2021, was searched for CMV, EBV and SARS-CoV-2 annotated TCRs, with TCRs annotated for multiple antigens excluded. TCRdb reran the public reads through fastp at Q25 and MiXCR, keeping productive beta chains. CDR3 protein sequences are deduplicated, and each keeps its most common genes and DNA. In this record, the V and J calls reflect TCRdb's handling and not the investigators' own analysis. The sample table shows tens of thousands of distinct CDR3 sequences, and approximately 5% are seen once. The top ten clonotypes cover approximately 4.2% of the sample.

V is cut back by 11 bases and J by 7 bases, with 12 bases in the junction unmatched. Via the germline V gene, CDR1 is MDHEN and CDR2 SYDVKM. The CDR3 starts with the cysteine, ends with the phenylalanine, and has 13 residues. The read is trimmed to its CDR3 DNA, 39 bases read in frame from base 1. This clonotype showed up many times. Which antigen it targets is not known. Base qualities were left out, and no much larger clone turns up one base away. The TCR sequence derives from an adult who was a healthcare worker with PCR-confirmed SARS-CoV-2 infection or an uninfected control (not recorded which). The chain was built from TRBV28 and TRBJ2-7, with 9 central nucleotides matching TRBD1. The source material was whole blood. The CDR3 reads CASWGQGIGEQYF. DNA sequence: TGTGCCTCTTGGGGACAGGGAATTGGGGAGCAGTACTTC.